The source of this TCR beta chain is a study of shared clonotypes between healthy human individuals. Notes on the study in general: Genetic and exposure-history diversity was limited by the few donors.

Per sorted-subset replicate PCR, input was around 200 ng DNA, representing around 30,000 T cell genomes. This table comes from immunoSEQ multiplex PCR, and its TCRdb copy is limited to in-frame clones, with some not included. The sample contains 950,000 to 1,300,000 clones, 65% to 75% of which appear only once. The ends were cut back, 3 bases at V and 15 bases at J, with 18 bases in the middle. CDR3 length: 13 residues. From germline, CDR1 is MNHEY and CDR2 SVGAGI. A remark on this clone: Antigen specificity is unknown.

The clonotype was recovered from a man aged 18 to 30 in good health. V gene TRBV6-5 combines with J gene TRBJ2-1, with D perhaps assigned TRBD1 or TRBD2 (5 bases each). Sequencing was performed on memory CD4+ T cells sorted from blood. Subset denoted: CD45RA-negative fraction. CDR3 loop: CASSYRGETALFF. The CDR3 bases are TGTGCCAGCAGTTATAGAGGGGAGACCGCTCTGTTCTTC.